A single sample gave rise to the 27 T cell receptor beta chains below, sequenced in a study of identical twins. TCRdb recomputed calls from the 5' RACE reads with MiXCR, one row per CDR3 protein. The sample includes around 570,000 distinct CDR3 sequences, roughly 9.9% of them seen just once. The same specimen was also included in a second study, on yellow fever vaccine responses in identical twins.

What was sequenced was PBMCs. The source is a young woman in good health.

This clonotype was counted between two and nine times. This sequence joins TRBV6-5 and TRBJ1-6, with TRBD1 matching 7 bases. The CDR3 length is 15 residues. J gave up 9 bases and V 4 bases, and 9 bases lay outside the gene matches. The germline V gene has CDR1 MNHEY and CDR2 SVGAGI. In DNA form, the CDR3 reads TGTGCCAGCAGTTTTGAGGGGGCAATGAGTTCACCCCTCCACTTT. As protein: CASSFEGAMSSPLHF.

Ten or more counts support this clonotype. This sequence joins TRBV20-1 and TRBJ2-7, with a possible D match to TRBD1 (5 bases). Deletions cut 1 base from V and 6 bases from J, with 10 bases between. CDR3 length: 12 residues. Germline V gene sequence: CDR1 DFQATT, CDR2 SNEGSKA (reference sequence). The CDR3 sequence: CSARGQFGEQYF. CDR3 DNA: TGCAGTGCTAGAGGACAGTTCGGCGAGCAGTACTTC.

The chain carries TRBV10-3 and TRBJ2-5, with D uncertain. V lost 6 bases and J 0 bases, leaving 5 bases between the germline ends. CDR3 size: 12 residues. Looked up from germline, CDR1 is ENHRY and CDR2 is SYGVKD. The CDR3 DNA is TGTGCCATCAGCCGTCACCAAGAGACCCAGTACTTC. This codes for CAISRHQETQYF.

In this sample, this clonotype turned up a few times. The chain has TRBV10-3 and TRBJ1-1; 7 nucleotides agree with TRBD1. The CDR3 consists of 16 residues. The V gene end was trimmed by 3 bases and the J gene end by 1 base; junction bases not matched to a gene: 8. Per the germline V gene, CDR1 is ENHRY and CDR2 is SYGVKD. The CDR3 bases are TGTGCCATCAGTGAAGACCGACAGGGCCCGAACACTGAAGCTTTCTTT. Residues: CAISEDRQGPNTEAFF.

The table lists this clonotype with a few counts. J is TRBJ2-3 and V is TRBV12-3 or TRBV12-4; 11 bases line up with TRBD2. CDR3 length: 17 residues. Trimming took 3 bases from V and 4 from J; bases not matched to a gene: 9. In DNA form, the CDR3 reads TGTGCCAGCAGTTTTTGGGTAGCGGGGGGGATTGCAGATACGCAGTATTTT. Its protein is CASSFWVAGGIADTQYF.

This clonotype was picked up a small number of times. V and J are TRBV27 and TRBJ2-1, with 8 bases identical to TRBD2. J gave up 0 bases and V 3 bases, and 13 bases lay outside the gene matches. Per germline, CDR1 MNHEY and CDR2 SMNVEV (reference sequence). The CDR3 is 19 residues long. The CDR3 reads CASSLGGLGLSRSYNEQFF. DNA of the CDR3: TGTGCCAGCAGTTTGGGGGGACTAGGACTCTCTCGCTCCTACAATGAGCAGTTCTTC.

This clonotype was seen ten or more times. The J gene is TRBJ2-5, the V gene TRBV10-3, with 8 bases matching TRBD2. CDR1 ENHRY and CDR2 SYGVKD come from the germline V gene. CDR3 length: 14 amino acids. V lost 6 bases, J lost 5 bases, and 8 bases stayed unmatched. In nucleotides, the CDR3 is TGTGCCATCAGGAAGGGACTAGTTGGGGAGACCCAGTACTTC. Protein: CAIRKGLVGETQYF.

The gene calls are TRBV5-1 and TRBJ2-1; 8 nucleotides line up with TRBD1. The germline V gene encodes CDR1 SGHRS and CDR2 YFSETQ. V was pared by 4 bases and J by 2 bases, with 8 bases of the junction left unmatched. The CDR3 is 16 amino acids. The CDR3 is CASSPDRGGTYNEQFF. Here the CDR3 DNA reads TGCGCCAGCAGCCCTGACAGGGGCGGGACCTACAATGAGCAGTTCTTC.

The rearrangement joins TRBV28 to TRBJ2-7; D is ambiguous. This CDR3 spans 14 amino acids. Trimming cost V 4 bases and J 3 bases, with 13 bases left between them. Per germline, CDR1 MDHEN and CDR2 SYDVKM. The CDR3 region has the DNA TGTGCCAGCAGTTCTGCGACCAGCAGCTACGAGCAGTACTTC. Encoded protein: CASSSATSSYEQYF.

The table lists this clonotype with a few counts. The CDR3 loop reads CASTPRGEGDEQFF. The CDR3 DNA reads as TGTGCCAGCACCCCAAGGGGCGAAGGCGATGAGCAGTTCTTC. The chain combines TRBV4-2 with TRBJ2-1; perhaps TRBD1 as D (5 bases). The CDR3 covers 14 residues. Germline V lookup: CDR1 LGHNA, CDR2 YNFKEQ. V was shortened by 7 bases and J by 8 bases, with 18 bases between the two germline ends.

This clonotype came up a few times. This chain uses TRBV5-1 with TRBJ2-1; 9 bases are shared with TRBD2. V lost 4 bases to trimming and J lost 6 bases; unmatched junction nucleotides: 11. The germline CDR1 and CDR2 sequences are SGHRS and YFSETQ. The CDR3 contains 16 residues. The CDR3 is CASSLGGLAGSNEQFF. In DNA, the CDR3 is TGCGCCAGCAGCCTAGGGGGTCTAGCGGGGTCCAATGAGCAGTTCTTC.

As regards this clonotype: Possible read error: a much larger clone is one base away. The gene calls are TRBV29-1 and TRBJ2-7, with 7 positions matching TRBD1. This CDR3 spans 14 amino acids. Germline loops: CDR1 SQVTM, CDR2 ANQGSEA. After removal of 7 bases from V and 6 bases from J, the junction contained 15 bases not matched to a gene. The chain's CDR3 is CSALSGTEYSEQYF. In DNA form, the CDR3 reads TGCAGCGCACTCTCCGGGACAGAATACTCCGAGCAGTACTTC.

Many counts were recorded for this clonotype. The chain carries TRBV20-1 and TRBJ1-6; D is unresolved. CDR3 length: 16 amino acids. V lost 5 bases to trimming and J lost 3 bases, with 17 bases between them. Germline assignment: CDR1 DFQATT and CDR2 SNEGSKA (reference sequence). The CDR3: CSARPGGANYNSPLHF. Here the CDR3 DNA reads TGCAGTGCTCGACCAGGTGGAGCGAACTATAATTCACCCCTCCACTTT.

The chain uses TRBV10-3 and TRBJ1-1; the D is unclear. V was cut by 3 bases and J by 0 bases, with 5 bases left in between. CDR1 is ENHRY, CDR2 SYGVKD, per germline. The CDR3 runs 13 residues. The CDR3 nucleotides are TGTGCCATCAGTGATAAAATGAACACTGAAGCTTTCTTT. The encoded protein is CAISDKMNTEAFF.

This clonotype was observed at least ten times. The chain recombines TRBV19 with TRBJ1-1, with D unresolved. With 5 bases removed from V and 0 bases from J, the gap between germline ends came to 10 bases. This CDR3 has 14 amino acids. In germline, CDR1 is LNHDA, CDR2 SQIVND (reference sequence). The CDR3 bases are TGTGCCAGTAGTCCAGATATAATGAACACTGAAGCTTTCTTT. Translated, it gives CASSPDIMNTEAFF.

This clonotype was seen more than once but under ten times. The chain combines TRBV25-1 with TRBJ1-2; D possibly corresponds to TRBD1 (5 bases). The CDR3 is 15 residues long. Trimming stripped 3 bases from V and 1 base from J, with 12 bases between. Germline values: CDR1 MGHDK, CDR2 SYGVNS. As DNA, the CDR3 is TGTGCCAGCAGTGATTCGGGGCTGTATAACTATGGCTACACCTTC. Encoded protein: CASSDSGLYNYGYTF.

This clonotype was counted at least ten times. This chain joins TRBV10-2 and TRBJ2-5; 15 bases agree with TRBD2. CDR1 is WSHSY, CDR2 SAAADI, per germline. With 9 bases clipped from V and 4 bases from J, the junction kept 6 bases outside the gene matches. The CDR3 contains 15 residues. The CDR3, as DNA: TGCGCCAGTCGGACTAGCGGGAGGGCCGGAGAGACCCAGTACTTC. This translates into CASRTSGRAGETQYF.

The V gene is TRBV3-1, the J gene TRBJ2-1; 12 bases map to TRBD2. This CDR3 has 19 residues. In germline, CDR1 is LGHDT, CDR2 YNNKEL (reference sequence). With 1 base clipped from V and 15 bases from J, the junction kept 22 bases outside the gene matches. This chain's CDR3 is CASSQAPQSTPRTSGATFF. The CDR3 nucleotides read TGTGCCAGCAGCCAAGCTCCTCAATCGACCCCAAGGACTAGCGGGGCGACGTTCTTC.

This clonotype was detected only a few times. The chain couples TRBV6-5 to TRBJ2-3; D not certain. V was pared by 6 bases and J by 6 bases, with 10 bases between. From germline, CDR1 is MNHEY and CDR2 SVGAGI. This CDR3 spans 12 amino acids. The CDR3 sequence: CASSNGWDTQYF. DNA for the CDR3: TGTGCCAGCAGCAACGGATGGGATACGCAGTATTTT.

This rearrangement joins TRBV9 to TRBJ2-3; D might be TRBD1 or TRBD2, each matching 5 bases. The V end was cut by 7 bases, the J end by 3 bases, with 12 bases between. CDR3 length equals 13 residues. The germline CDR1 and CDR2 sequences are SGDLS and YYNGEE. CDR3 region: CASAGSTTDTQYF. The CDR3, as DNA: TGTGCCAGCGCAGGGAGCACTACAGATACGCAGTATTTT. The complete variable domain, with remaining parts taken from reference TRBV9 and TRBJ2-3, reads DSGVTQTPKHLITATGQRVTLRCSPRSGDLSVYWYQQSLDQGLQFLIQYYNGEERAKGNILERFSAQQFPDLHSELNLSSLELGDSALYFCASAGSTTDTQYFGPGTRLTVL.

A remark on this clonotype: Because the CDR3's place on the DNA is in doubt, the DNA is left out and the CDR3 is given as listed by TCRdb. CDR3 region: CASSPVMENEKLFFF. The V gene is TRBV18, the J gene TRBJ1-4. The germline gives CDR1 KGHSH, CDR2 LQKENI. Termini included, the CDR3 measures 15 amino acids.

In this sample, this clonotype turned up a few times. This sequence joins TRBV30 and TRBJ2-1; TRBD2 matches at 11 bases. Losses at the gene ends were 1 base for V and 4 bases for J; bases not matched to a gene: 3. In germline, CDR1 is GTSNPN, CDR2 SVGIG (reference sequence). The CDR3 is 15 amino acids. The CDR3 sequence: CAWSAGTSGYNEQFF. The CDR3 DNA reads TGTGCCTGGAGTGCGGGGACTAGCGGATACAATGAGCAGTTCTTC.

This clonotype was counted at least ten times. The chain joins TRBV15 to TRBJ2-2; the match to TRBD1 covers 10 bases. The CDR3 has 16 amino acids. Germline CDR1 and CDR2: LNHNV and YYDKDF (reference sequence). The ends lost 3 bases at V and 4 bases at J; junction bases unmatched: 5. This CDR3 reads CATSRSGTGVTGELFF. As DNA, the CDR3 is TGTGCCACCAGCAGGTCCGGGACAGGGGTCACCGGGGAGCTGTTTTTT. The whole variable domain, filled in from reference TRBV15 and TRBJ2-2, reads DAMVIQNPRYQVTQFGKPVTLSCSQTLNHNVMYWYQQKSSQAPKLLFHYYDKDFNNEADTPDNFQSRRPNTSFCFLDIRSPGLGDTAMYLCATSRSGTGVTGELFFGEGSRLTVL.

This clonotype showed up many times. This rearrangement joins TRBV5-1 to TRBJ2-5; the D gene is possibly TRBD1 (6 bases). The CDR3 is 15 amino acids. The ends were cut back, 3 bases at V and 2 bases at J, with 14 bases in the middle. Per germline, CDR1 SGHRS and CDR2 YFSETQ. Here the CDR3 reads CASSSRGQSQETQYF. CDR3 bases: TGCGCCAGCAGCTCTAGAGGACAGAGTCAAGAGACCCAGTACTTC.

The rearrangement links TRBV27 to TRBJ2-3; tentatively, D is TRBD1 or TRBD2 (6 bases each). Deletions cut 4 bases from V and 3 bases from J, with 14 bases between. There are 15 residues in the CDR3. Germline values: CDR1 MNHEY, CDR2 SMNVEV (reference sequence). CDR3 in amino acids: CASSWGATDTDTQYF. In DNA, the CDR3 is TGTGCCAGCAGTTGGGGGGCGACGGATACAGATACGCAGTATTTT.

This clonotype came up a few times. The chain combines TRBV24-1 with TRBJ2-3, with TRBD1 matching 9 bases. CDR3 length equals 15 residues. Per the germline V gene, CDR1 is KGHDR and CDR2 is SFDVKD. The ends lost 7 bases at V and 3 bases at J; junction bases unmatched: 7. DNA for the CDR3: TGTGCCACCAGCGCACCGGGACAGGGAACAGATACGCAGTATTTT. It encodes CATSAPGQGTDTQYF.

The chain recombines TRBV11-2 with TRBJ1-1, with a tentative D call TRBD1 (6 bases). Germline CDR1 SGHAT, CDR2 FQNNGV. Trimming took 1 base from V and 11 from J, leaving 17 bases between them. CDR3 length: 14 amino acids. In nucleotides, the CDR3 is TGTGCCAGCAGCTTAGTGCTGGCTGGGGGCGTTGCTTTCTTT. Protein product: CASSLVLAGGVAFF.